One sample yielded the 4 T cell receptor beta chains listed below, sequenced in a study of technical replicates of blood from a few donors. The assay was immunoSEQ multiplex PCR, and TCRdb's table has in-frame clones only and misses some. The sample carries tens of thousands of clones, 85% to 95% recorded once. The sample taken for sequencing was T cells isolated from PBMCs. The receptors were sampled from a human donor in good health.

V is TRBV9 and J is TRBJ2-5; tentative D call: TRBD2 (6 bases). The CDR3 is 14 amino acids. Looked up from germline, CDR1 is SGDLS and CDR2 is YYNGEE. Between the trimmed V and J ends, which lost 0 bases and 4 bases, there was a span of 10 bases. CDR3 sequence (DNA): TGTGCCAGCAGCGTAGCTGGGAGGCCAGAGACCCAGTACTTC. It is translated as CASSVAGRPETQYF. Together with reference TRBV9 and TRBJ2-5, the CDR3 gives the full variable domain: DSGVTQTPKHLITATGQRVTLRCSPRSGDLSVYWYQQSLDQGLQFLIQYYNGEERAKGNILERFSAQQFPDLHSELNLSSLELGDSALYFCASSVAGRPETQYFGPGTRLLVL.

V usage is TRBV6-1 and J usage is TRBJ2-1; 14 bases match TRBD2. V lost 2 bases and J lost 9; bases outside the gene matches: 6. CDR1 is MNHNS, CDR2 SASEGT, per germline. There are 16 residues in the CDR3. The CDR3 DNA is TGTGCCAGCAGTGAATCGGGACTAGCGGGAGTGGTTGAGCAGTTCTTC. Amino acids: CASSESGLAGVVEQFF.

The rearrangement links TRBV6-1 to TRBJ2-1; 10 nucleotides align to TRBD1. The ends lost 1 base at V and 4 bases at J; junction bases unmatched: 7. There are 17 residues in the CDR3. In germline, CDR1 is MNHNS, CDR2 SASEGT. DNA of the CDR3: TGTGCCAGCAGTGAAGTTTGGGGGACAGGGGTTTACAATGAGCAGTTCTTC. This translates into CASSEVWGTGVYNEQFF.

This clone was detected once. V usage is TRBV28 and J usage is TRBJ2-7, with TRBD1 matching over 7 bases. The length of the CDR3 is 14 residues. J lost 2 bases, V lost 2 bases, and 3 bases had no gene match. Germline loops: CDR1 MDHEN, CDR2 SYDVKM. The CDR3 bases are TGTGCCAGCAGTTTACAGGGGGTAGCCTACGAGCAGTACTTC. Its translation: CASSLQGVAYEQYF.